One sample yielded the 3 T cell receptor beta chains listed below, sequenced in a study of T cell clusters in autoimmune cytopenias. TRB rearrangements were amplified by touch-down multiplex PCR with mixed TRB-A/B primers. TCRdb reanalyzed the multiplex PCR reads and collapses them to one entry per CDR3 protein, without DNA. Recorded for this sample: 5,500 to 7,500 distinct CDR3 sequences. Each sample's input was 200 to 300 ng genomic DNA, 35,000 to 40,000 genome equivalents. This same sample was also taken into another study, of T cell repertoires in aging, cancer and after chemotherapy.

Sequenced input: peripheral blood. The receptors here all came from a human donor in good health.

This clonotype is called medium-sized based on its frequency. This chain links TRBV29-1 with TRBJ2-3; TCRdb's D call of TRBD1 is untestable without DNA. The germline V gene encodes CDR1 SQVTM and CDR2 ANQGSEA. The CDR3 consists of 15 residues. The CDR3 sequence: CSVGSPLGSSDTQYF.

This clonotype is identified as medium-sized from frequency. This sequence joins TRBV6-2 or TRBV6-3 and TRBJ2-1; TCRdb's assignment of TRBD2 cannot be checked, as there is no DNA. CDR3 length equals 18 residues. Looked up from germline, CDR1 is MNHEY and CDR2 is SVGEGT. The CDR3 spells CASSFTSGRSSSYNEQFF.

J is TRBJ2-3 and V is TRBV5-6; lacking DNA, the TRBD1 call made by TCRdb goes unchecked. The germline gives CDR1 SGHDT, CDR2 YYEEEE. The CDR3 runs 15 residues. The CDR3 sequence: CASSLDSVMTDTQYF.